This T cell receptor (beta chain) came from a study of CD8 T cells in Susac syndrome. A single count supports this clonotype. Reverse transcription of roughly 0.5 to 1 ug RNA was performed with random hexamers. TCR beta CDR3 was amplified by immunoSEQ multiplex PCR. This amplification extended across 54 Vbeta and 13 Jbeta segments. A single record per CDR3 protein comes from TCRdb applying MiXCR to the immunoSEQ multiplex PCR reads. The sample lists over 150,000 distinct CDR3 sequences; around 93% were seen once. In germline, CDR1 is DFQATT, CDR2 SNEGSKA (reference sequence). Trimming cost V 3 bases and J 5 bases, with 10 bases left between them. The CDR3 length is 12 residues.

This TCR derives from a human donor with multiple sclerosis. Sequencing input: CD4+ T cells from PBMCs. The chain joins TRBV20-1 to TRBJ1-1; D is uncertain. The CDR3 DNA reads TGCAGTGCTAGGCAGGTTATTACTGAAGCTTTCTTT. Its translation: CSARQVITEAFF.